The entry below describes one T cell receptor beta chain. Its specificity is unknown. Depth targeted 1 in 200,000 to 1 in 1 million T cells, averaging around 9.5x coverage per clonotype. This table comes from immunoSEQ multiplex PCR, and its TCRdb copy is limited to in-frame clones, with some not included. The sample shows about 16,000 clones, around 67% of them seen only once. The germline V gene encodes CDR1 SGDLS and CDR2 YYNGEE. Trimming cost V 3 bases and J 3 bases; bases outside gene matches: 7. The CDR3 has 16 residues. This record belongs to a study of cytotoxic CD8 clonotypes in ibrutinib-treated CLL. Study summary: The patient breakdown showed roughly 10 relapsed/refractory and approximately 14 treatment-naive cases, with fewer than 18 IGHV unmutated. After a median of around six years, roughly 15 patients stayed remitted and approximately 12 progressed; responses had been partial in roughly 25 and complete in 2. Study conclusions and caveats: Sustained-remission and progressing patients' sampling times differed.

The sequences come from PBMCs, collected before ibrutinib treatment. This TCR derives from a human donor with chronic lymphocytic leukemia. The chain employs TRBV9 and TRBJ2-5; TRBD2 matches at 11 bases. The CDR3 DNA reads as TGTGCCAGCAGCGCTTCTAGCGGGGGGATTAAAGAGACCCAGTACTTC. Its translation is CASSASSGGIKETQYF.